This TCR beta chain was identified in a study of blood T cell repertoires in COVID-19. The overall study: There were acute and convalescent COVID-19 samples, and they came from the United States, Italy and Spain. PBMCs, B-cell-depleted T cells, or T cells were the source of the cDNA or gDNA that made up the material.

V lost 3 bases to trimming and J lost 2 bases; unmatched junction nucleotides: 3. In germline, CDR1 is SGHRS, CDR2 YFSETQ. This CDR3 contains 15 residues. Per the authors' pipeline: Estimates of nucleated cell counts were drawn from the amplification of reference gene primers. TCRdb's copy holds only in-frame clones and misses some; the assay was immunoSEQ multiplex PCR. That table supplies the V and J calls and clone size; D and trimming were determined from the DNA. The data show a few hundred thousand clones, with 80% to 85% seen just once and approximately 5% held by the top ten. The sequence came from a woman in her 70s with COVID-19, enrolled during active disease. The rearrangement links TRBV5-1 to TRBJ1-2; 11 bases match TRBD1. Material for sequencing was peripheral blood. The DNA of the CDR3 is TGCGCCAGCAGCTCCGGGGACAGGGGGAACTATGGCTACACCTTC. Amino acids: CASSSGDRGNYGYTF.